This T cell receptor (beta chain) was identified in a study of blood T cell repertoires in COVID-19. Authors' analysis steps: Estimation of nucleated cell counts was performed using reference gene primer amplification. TCRdb's copy holds only in-frame clones and misses some; the assay was immunoSEQ multiplex PCR. Clone size and V and J calls were adopted from that table, with D and trimming inferred from the DNA. The repertoire holds 300,000 to 400,000 clones, with around 87% as singletons. This clone was seen more than once but under ten times. The CDR3 sequence is 15 residues long. The germline V gene encodes CDR1 LNHDA and CDR2 SQIVND (reference sequence). J was trimmed by 2 bases and V by 0 bases; bases with no gene match: 2. One Seattle source followed patients from active infection through their disease course.

Sequencing was performed on peripheral blood. This TCR came from a woman between 45 and 60 years old with COVID-19, enrolled during active disease. V and J are TRBV19 and TRBJ1-1; 8 positions agree with TRBD1. The CDR3 here is CASSIDPGGNTEAFF. The CDR3 nucleotides read TGTGCCAGTAGTATAGATCCAGGGGGCAACACTGAAGCTTTCTTT.